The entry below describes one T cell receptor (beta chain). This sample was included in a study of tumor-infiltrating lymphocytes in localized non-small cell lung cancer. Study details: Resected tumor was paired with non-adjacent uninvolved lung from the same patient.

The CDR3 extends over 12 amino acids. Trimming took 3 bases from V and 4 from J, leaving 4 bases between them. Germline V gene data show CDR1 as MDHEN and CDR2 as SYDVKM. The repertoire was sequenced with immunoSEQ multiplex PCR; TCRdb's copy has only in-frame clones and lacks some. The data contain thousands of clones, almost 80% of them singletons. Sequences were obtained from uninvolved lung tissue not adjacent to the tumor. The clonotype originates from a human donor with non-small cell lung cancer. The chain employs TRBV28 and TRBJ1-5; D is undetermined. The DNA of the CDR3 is TGTGCCAGCAGTTTTGGGAATCAGCCCCAGCATTTT. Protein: CASSFGNQPQHF.